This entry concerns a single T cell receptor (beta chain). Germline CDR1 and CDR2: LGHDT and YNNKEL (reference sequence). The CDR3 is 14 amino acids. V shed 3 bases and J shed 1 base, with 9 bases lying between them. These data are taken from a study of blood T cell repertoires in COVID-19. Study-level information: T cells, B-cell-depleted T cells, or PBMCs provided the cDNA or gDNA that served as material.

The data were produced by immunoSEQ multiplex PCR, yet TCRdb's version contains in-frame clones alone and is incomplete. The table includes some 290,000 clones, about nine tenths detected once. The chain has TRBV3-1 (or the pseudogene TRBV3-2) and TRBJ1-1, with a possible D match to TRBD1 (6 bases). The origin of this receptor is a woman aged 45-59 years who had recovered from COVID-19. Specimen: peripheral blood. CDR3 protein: CASSQAGENTEAFF. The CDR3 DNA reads TGTGCCAGCAGCCAGGCAGGGGAGAACACTGAAGCTTTCTTT.